These 5 T cell receptor beta chains originate from one sample sequenced in a study of T cell responses to AZD1222 COVID-19 vaccine. TCRdb keeps only in-frame clones here, not all; method: immunoSEQ multiplex PCR. The sample lists some 100,000 clones; about 88% were seen once. Sequenced material: peripheral blood, taken on day 0 of AZD1222 vaccination. The source is an adult in good health.

V and J are TRBV5-5 and TRBJ1-5; 7 bases are a match to TRBD1. Per germline, CDR1 SGHKS and CDR2 YYEKEE (reference sequence). Trimming at V came to 4 bases and at J to 6 bases, leaving 7 bases not matched to a gene. CDR3 size: 14 residues. CDR3 DNA: TGTGCCAGCAGCGCCGGGACAGTAGGTCAGCCCCAGCATTTT. Translation: CASSAGTVGQPQHF.

This clone showed up just once. The V call is TRBV27, the J call TRBJ2-7, with 9 bases lining up with TRBD1. The CDR3 sequence is 16 residues long. Per the germline V gene, CDR1 is MNHEY and CDR2 is SMNVEV (reference sequence). V shed 6 bases, J shed 4 bases, and the junction held 13 bases outside the gene matches. CDR3: CASSRLPGTGIYEQYF. In nucleotides, the CDR3 is TGTGCCAGCAGCCGCCTACCCGGGACAGGGATATACGAGCAGTACTTC.

The gene calls are TRBV12-5 and TRBJ2-4; 9 bases map to TRBD2. V was clipped by 5 bases and J by 6 bases; unmatched bases: 5. CDR1 and CDR2 from the germline V gene are LGHNT and FRNRAP. The CDR3 loop spans 14 amino acids. CDR3: CASGLGTSTNIQYF. For the CDR3, the DNA is TGTGCTAGTGGTCTCGGGACTAGCACAAACATTCAGTACTTC.

The count of this clone is one. The V and J genes are TRBV28 and TRBJ2-3, with D possibly called TRBD1 or TRBD2 (5 bases each). CDR1 and CDR2 from the germline V gene are MDHEN and SYDVKM. The germline V and J ends were trimmed by 8 bases and 1 base, with 16 bases remaining between them. This CDR3 is 15 amino acids long. The DNA for the CDR3 is TGTGCCAGCCGGGGCGGAGCGAGGGGCACAGATACGCAGTATTTT. Amino acids: CASRGGARGTDTQYF.

J is TRBJ2-2 and V is TRBV12-3 or TRBV12-4; a weak D match, TRBD2 (5 bases). Trimming removed 9 bases from V and 5 bases from J, with 7 bases in between. This CDR3 region has 11 residues. The CDR3 nucleotides are TGTGCCAGTAGAGGGACCGGGGAGCTGTTTTTT. Amino acid sequence: CASRGTGELFF.